A selection of T cell receptor beta chains follows, all from one sample in a study of T cells in localized non-small cell lung cancer. The repertoire was sequenced with immunoSEQ multiplex PCR; TCRdb's copy has only in-frame clones and lacks some. The sample holds 26,000 or so clones, 75% to 90% seen once. The sequencing used peripheral blood, collected before any cancer treatment. Receptor source: a female donor at least 60 years old with stage II squamous cell lung carcinoma. Both conserved end residues are part of each CDR3. D genes are given only for firm matches.

cdr3_length	v_call	j_call	d_call	cdr3_aa
15	TRBV30	TRBJ2-6	NA	CAWSRVGSGANVLTF
14	TRBV28	TRBJ2-3	TRBD2	CASKSGGATDTQYF
15	TRBV9	TRBJ1-1	NA	CASSAHGGGDTEAFF
13	TRBV7-6	TRBJ2-7	NA	CASSSLGGGEQYF
12	TRBV6-6	TRBJ2-1	NA	CASSYIINEQFF
15	TRBV11-2	TRBJ1-2	NA	CASSLGHSSPEGYTF
10	TRBV30	TRBJ2-5	NA	CAWGGETQYF
13	TRBV2	TRBJ1-1	NA	CASIGGGNTEAFF
14	TRBV27	TRBJ2-7	NA	CASSGSGGAGEQYF
13	TRBV2	TRBJ2-5	NA	CASNLRTEEAQYF
14	TRBV19	TRBJ2-6	NA	CASSGGGGANVLTF
16	TRBV7-2	TRBJ2-2	TRBD2	CASSLAQRGNTGELFF
13	TRBV7-9	TRBJ2-5	NA	CASSLQAEETQYF
13	TRBV28	TRBJ2-7	NA	CASSRPRTWEQYF
14	TRBV7-9	TRBJ2-6	NA	CASTSSRGANVLTF
15	TRBV7-9	TRBJ2-2	TRBD2	CASSGAGGLHGELFF
16	TRBV5-6	TRBJ2-7	TRBD1	CASSFGVGQGSYEQYF
11	TRBV2	TRBJ2-3	NA	CASRRADTQYF
15	TRBV11-2	TRBJ2-5	TRBD1	CASSSQTQGAETQYF
12	TRBV18	TRBJ2-5	NA	CASSQTRETQYF
14	TRBV2	TRBJ1-4	NA	CARGSQGIDEKLFF
17	TRBV7-9	TRBJ1-3	NA	CASSLGVGGSSGNTIYF
15	TRBV7-9	TRBJ1-4	NA	CASSLGFGEHEKLFF
15	TRBV19	TRBJ2-2	NA	CASSTSEVNTGELFF
15	TRBV18	TRBJ1-4	NA	CASSPSAVRNEKLFF
16	TRBV9	TRBJ2-3	TRBD2	CASSVGLAGGGDTQYF
13	TRBV2	TRBJ2-7	NA	CASSDYRSYEQYF
17	TRBV14	TRBJ2-5	TRBD2	CASSPSRLAGGVGTQYF
13	TRBV30	TRBJ2-3	NA	CAWRFSGTDTQYF
13	TRBV9	TRBJ1-1	NA	CASSKQPNTEAFF
13	TRBV2	TRBJ1-2	NA	CASSDGSWGGYTF
13	TRBV13	TRBJ1-6	TRBD1	CASSRTGNSPLHF
18	TRBV12-2	TRBJ2-7	NA	CASRLASEGRLSSYEQYF
15	TRBV30	TRBJ1-4	TRBD1	CAWSDRDRRNEKLFF
14	TRBV6-1	TRBJ1-3	NA	CASSPGGTGNTIYF
14	TRBV30	TRBJ1-4	NA	CAWSVDGINEKLFF
14	TRBV30	TRBJ1-4	NA	CAWRLRGINEKLFF
13	TRBV19	TRBJ1-5	TRBD1	CATSGQGGQPQHF
15	TRBV7-2	TRBJ2-1	NA	CASSWTYTSYNEQFF
16	TRBV2	TRBJ2-2	NA	CASSEEGTENTGELFF
14	TRBV28	TRBJ1-5	TRBD1	CASLETGGGQPQHF
13	TRBV5-1	TRBJ1-1	NA	CASSHTGNTEAFF
14	TRBV30	TRBJ2-2	NA	CAWSVTRNTGELFF
11	TRBV2	TRBJ1-2	NA	CASTSGYGYTF
14	TRBV4-3	TRBJ2-7	NA	CASSQDQDHYEQYF
12	TRBV18	TRBJ2-7	NA	CASSPRTGEQYF
15	TRBV19	TRBJ2-7	NA	CASSIDGGPSYEQYF
14	TRBV19	TRBJ2-5	NA	CASSKGSFKETQYF
16	TRBV21-1	TRBJ1-5	NA	CASSYSIHWHHQPQHF
15	TRBV5-1	TRBJ1-1	NA	CASSLGAESNTEAFF
20	TRBV7-8	TRBJ2-7	TRBD1	CASSLVGQGSADRVSYEQYF
16	TRBV5-1	TRBJ1-4	NA	CASSLGQPTSAEKLFF
13	TRBV5-1	TRBJ2-5	NA	CASSSGYRETQYF
17	TRBV4-3	TRBJ2-3	NA	CASSQDLPHRGGDTQYF
14	TRBV4-1	TRBJ2-1	NA	CASSPEFPYNEQFF
15	TRBV9	TRBJ1-2	NA	CASSVEQEGLGGYTF
16	TRBV19	TRBJ2-5	NA	CASSNRGGVRQETQYF
18	TRBV18	TRBJ2-7	TRBD1	CASSLLVLGQGHSYEQYF
16	TRBV15	TRBJ2-1	NA	CATSPRDFFFRNEQFF
14	TRBV30	TRBJ2-7	TRBD1	CAWSVRDRLYEQYF